The 30 T cell receptor beta chains in this list originate from one sample, sequenced in a study of tissue T cells after allogeneic stem cell transplantation. Sequenced by immunoSEQ multiplex PCR; TCRdb stores in-frame clones only, minus some. The repertoire holds tens of thousands of clones, with over 60% as singletons. The source material was spleen. These receptors all stem from a female BALB/c mouse in good health. This mouse strain has H2-d as its MHC haplotype.

A word on this clone: These gene names are mouse names. The read terminates 1 residue before the CDR3 end, so the remaining end is supplied by the germline J gene. V and J are TRBV24 and TRBJ1-5, with D perhaps TRBD1 (6 bases). The length of the CDR3 is 12 residues. Between the trimmed V and J ends, which lost 2 bases and 9 bases, there was a span of 8 bases. The germline V gene has CDR1 KGHTA and CDR2 FRNEEI. Partial CDR3 DNA: TGTGCCAGCAGTCTGGGGGGCGCGGCTCCGCTT. Protein product: CASSLGGAAPL. From start to end, the CDR3 is CASSLGGAAPLF.

A word on this clone: Genes and germline come from the mouse. The CDR3 extends 1 residue past the end of the read, so its final part is completed from the germline J gene. This chain uses TRBV19 with TRBJ2-2; 8 nucleotides line up with TRBD2. Unmatched junction bases numbered 3, after V lost 5 bases and J lost 0 bases. There are 15 residues in the CDR3. Germline CDR1 reads FNHDT; CDR2 reads SITEND (reference sequence). CDR3 DNA, as far as it was read: TGTGCCAGCAGCCATGGGGGGGCAAACACCGGGCAGCTCTAC. Its protein product is CASSHGGANTGQLY. The whole CDR3 protein reads CASSHGGANTGQLYF.

Concerning this clone itself: The listed genes are named as in mouse. Coverage ceases 1 residue before the CDR3 finishes, and the germline J gene fills in the end. The V and J genes are TRBV29 and TRBJ1-1; tentatively, D is TRBD1 (6 bases). The CDR3 covers 13 residues. V lost 5 bases, J lost 1 base, and 8 bases lay in between. The V gene's germline CDR1 is MSHET and CDR2 SYDVDS. Partial CDR3 DNA: TGTGCTAGCAGTACGGGACAAAACACAGAAGTCTTC. This encodes CASSTGQNTEVF. From start to end, the CDR3 is CASSTGQNTEVFF.

As regards this clone: The gene symbols are mouse symbols. The read halts 1 residue ahead of the CDR3 end, with the missing end drawn from the germline J gene. V usage is TRBV19 and J usage is TRBJ1-3, with 8 bases fitting TRBD1. The CDR3 extends over 16 amino acids. Germline V lookup: CDR1 FNHDT, CDR2 SITEND (reference sequence). J lost 0 bases, V lost 1 base, and 3 bases had no gene match. The part of the CDR3 DNA that was read is TGTGCCAGCAGTATAAGCAGGGGGCATTCTGGAAATACGCTCTAT. Its protein product is CASSISRGHSGNTLY. The complete CDR3 reads CASSISRGHSGNTLYF.

A remark on this clone: Genes and germline are mouse. The read halts 1 residue ahead of the CDR3 end, with the missing end drawn from the germline J gene. The chain links TRBV31 to TRBJ1-2; D call uncertain. The CDR3 spans 13 residues. Germline loops: CDR1 GKSSPN, CDR2 SITVG. V lost 1 base and J lost 0, with 6 bases in between. Incomplete CDR3 DNA: TGTGCCTGGAGTCCACAAGCAAACTCCGACTACACC. This codes for CAWSPQANSDYT. The complete CDR3 sequence is CAWSPQANSDYTF.

As for this clone: All gene names here are mouse names. The sequence runs out 1 residue before the end of the CDR3; the remainder is reconstructed from the germline J gene. The chain couples TRBV19 to TRBJ1-4, with D tentatively TRBD1 (6 bases). The CDR3 runs 16 residues. Germline lookup yields CDR1 FNHDT and CDR2 SITEND (reference sequence). V lost 0 bases and J lost 0, with 9 bases in between. The sequenced CDR3 bases are TGTGCCAGCAGTATAGGGACAGCTCTTTCCAACGAAAGATTATTT. It yields the protein CASSIGTALSNERLF. The CDR3 as a whole reads CASSIGTALSNERLFF.

This clone was detected once. Gene names refer to mouse genes. The sequenced CDR3 bases are TGTGCCAGCAGACTGGGGGCTAGTGCAGAAACGCTGTAT. Residues: CASRLGASAETLY. In full, the CDR3 reads CASRLGASAETLYF. The rearrangement links TRBV13-3 to TRBJ2-3, with 8 nucleotides matching TRBD2. The read gets to within 1 residue of the CDR3 end, and the germline J gene fills in the rest. The CDR3 covers 14 residues. CDR1 and CDR2 from the germline V gene are NNHDY and SYVADS. Unmatched junction bases numbered 2, after V lost 5 bases and J lost 0 bases.

As regards this clone: The genes and germline here are from mouse. The read comes to an end 1 residue before the CDR3 does, leaving the germline J gene to fill in the end. The rearrangement links TRBV5 to TRBJ2-5; 8 nucleotides line up with TRBD1. The CDR3 covers 15 residues. Germline V gene data show CDR1 as LGHNA and CDR2 as YNLKQL (reference sequence). After removal of 0 bases from V and 3 bases from J, the junction contained 2 bases not matched to a gene. CDR3 DNA (partial): TGTGCCAGCAGCCAAGATTACAGGGGGCAAGACACCCAGTAC. Translation gives CASSQDYRGQDTQY. In full, the CDR3 reads CASSQDYRGQDTQYF.

To note about this clone: Germline and genes: mouse. Coverage ceases 1 residue before the CDR3 finishes, and the germline J gene fills in the end. The rearrangement uses TRBV24 and TRBJ1-5, with TRBD1 identical over 8 bases. This CDR3 has 14 amino acids. V lost 6 bases, J lost 2 bases, and 3 bases stayed unmatched. CDR1 and CDR2 (germline): KGHTA, FRNEEI. The CDR3 loop is CASRLDRDNQAPLF. The sequenced part of the CDR3 DNA is TGTGCCAGCAGGCTGGACAGGGACAACCAGGCTCCGCTT.

As for this clone: Mouse gene names and germline throughout. With the read ending 1 residue before the CDR3 end, the germline J gene is used to fill in that end. The rearrangement joins TRBV2 to TRBJ2-2; 11 bases are shared with TRBD2. Germline V gives CDR1 LGHNA, CDR2 YSYQKL. CDR3 length: 15 amino acids. V gave up 2 bases and J gave up 5 bases; unmatched junction bases: 1. CDR3 bases read: TGTGCCAGCAGCCAAACTGGGGGGGCGACCGGGCAGCTCTAC. Translated, it gives CASSQTGGATGQLY. The full CDR3 protein is CASSQTGGATGQLYF.

A word on this clone: Genes and germline are mouse. With the read ending 1 residue before the CDR3 end, the germline J gene is used to fill in that end. The gene calls are TRBV19 and TRBJ1-1; D is unresolved. The ends were cut back, 2 bases at V and 1 base at J, with 6 bases in the middle. The CDR3 length is 13 residues. CDR1 and CDR2 from the germline V gene are FNHDT and SITEND (reference sequence). CDR3 region: CASSITINTEVFF. The sequenced CDR3 bases are TGTGCCAGCAGTATTACAATAAACACAGAAGTCTTC.

Comments on this clone: Any gene name here is a mouse gene name. The CDR3 spells CASSPPRDNYAEQFF. Partial CDR3 DNA: TGTGCTAGCAGTCCGCCCCGGGACAACTATGCTGAGCAGTTC. The genes are TRBV29 and TRBJ2-1; D assignment may be TRBD1 or TRBD2 (5 bases each). Read data end 1 residue before the CDR3 end; the end is taken from the germline J gene. CDR1 is MSHET, CDR2 SYDVDS, per germline. CDR3 length: 15 amino acids. Trimming left V 5 bases short and J 1 base short, with 12 bases between.

Turning to this clone: Genes and germline are mouse. The DNA ends 1 residue before the CDR3 does, and the rest of the CDR3 is filled in from the germline J gene. The chain couples TRBV31 to TRBJ1-5; TRBD1 agrees at 9 bases. V lost 2 bases and J lost 7; bases outside the gene matches: 3. Germline assignment: CDR1 GKSSPN and CDR2 SITVG. This CDR3 has 13 amino acids. CDR3 bases read: TGTGCCTGGAGTTCCGGGACAGGGCAGGCTCCGCTT. Amino acid sequence: CAWSSGTGQAPL. The whole CDR3 sequence is CAWSSGTGQAPLF.

For this clone: The gene symbols are mouse symbols. The read ends 1 residue before the CDR3 terminus; that terminus is restored from the germline J gene. The chain has TRBV20 and TRBJ2-1; 9 bases align to TRBD2. The CDR3 is 13 amino acids. Trimming at V came to 1 base and at J to 5 bases, leaving 0 bases not matched to a gene. Germline V gene lookup returns CDR1 GFQATS and CDR2 STVNSAI. Incomplete CDR3 DNA: TGTGGTGCTAGGGGACTGGGGGATGCTGAGCAGTTC. Residues: CGARGLGDAEQF. The full-length CDR3 reads as CGARGLGDAEQFF.

Notes on this clone: Genes here carry mouse names. From the germline J gene comes the end of the CDR3, since the read stops 1 residue before it. This chain joins TRBV5 and TRBJ1-1, with unresolved D. Per the germline V gene, CDR1 is LGHNA and CDR2 is YNLKQL (reference sequence). V dropped 0 bases and J dropped 5 bases, with 4 bases sitting between them. The CDR3 spans 12 residues. The CDR3 loop reads CASSQDSTEVFF. CDR3 bases read: TGTGCCAGCAGCCAAGACAGTACAGAAGTCTTC.

Concerning this clone: Gene names and germline match the mouse. The missing CDR3 end, 1 residue past where the read stops, is filled in from the germline J gene. This rearrangement joins TRBV29 to TRBJ2-3; the D gene is possibly TRBD1 (6 bases). Trimming stripped 2 bases from V and 4 bases from J, with 10 bases between. The CDR3 totals 14 residues. CDR1 is MSHET and CDR2 is SYDVDS in the germline V gene. The CDR3 bases that were read are TGTGCTAGCAGTTTAGCCAGGGGTACAGAAACGCTGTAT. Protein sequence: CASSLARGTETLY. From start to end, the CDR3 is CASSLARGTETLYF.

Worth noting for this clone: All gene names here are mouse names. The read gets to within 1 residue of the CDR3 end, and the germline J gene fills in the rest. The chain employs TRBV24 and TRBJ1-2; the D gene is possibly TRBD1 (6 bases). V was pared by 0 bases and J by 0 bases, with 11 bases between. This CDR3 region has 16 residues. Looked up from germline, CDR1 is KGHTA and CDR2 is FRNEEI. CDR3 loop: CASSLYMDSANSDYTF. CDR3 DNA (partial): TGTGCCAGCAGTCTGTATATGGACAGTGCAAACTCCGACTACACC.

This clone was detected once. Gene names refer to mouse genes. Read sequence stops 1 residue before the CDR3 end, and the germline J gene provides the missing end. This chain links TRBV5 with TRBJ1-1; a possible D gene is TRBD1 (5 bases). The V gene's germline CDR1 is LGHNA and CDR2 YNLKQL (reference sequence). Trimming removed 1 base at V and 1 base at J, with 7 bases between. The CDR3 contains 14 residues. The part of the CDR3 DNA that was read is TGTGCCAGCAGCCAAGTTACAGGAAACACAGAAGTCTTC. Translation gives CASSQVTGNTEVF. The entire CDR3 reads CASSQVTGNTEVFF.

Comments on this clone: The listed genes are named as in mouse. Sequencing ends 1 residue short of the CDR3 end; the germline J gene provides the rest. V is TRBV4 and J is TRBJ1-6, with D possibly matching TRBD1 (6 bases). TRBJ1-6 is filed as an ORF, its function uncertain. Trimming cost V 4 bases and J 7 bases, with 8 bases left between them. Germline values: CDR1 LGHDT, CDR2 YNNKQL (reference sequence). The CDR3 covers 13 residues. The chain's CDR3 is CASSLRGNSPLYF. The part of the CDR3 DNA that was read is TGTGCCAGCAGCTTGAGGGGGAATTCGCCCCTCTAC.

On this clone: The gene symbols are mouse symbols. The observed sequence ends 1 residue before the CDR3 terminus, with the missing tail filled in from the germline J gene. The J gene is TRBJ1-2, the V gene TRBV31, with D perhaps matching TRBD1 (5 bases). V lost 0 bases and J 6 bases, leaving 8 bases between the germline ends. The CDR3 is made up of 12 amino acids. The germline gives CDR1 GKSSPN, CDR2 SITVG. The sequenced part of the CDR3 DNA is TGTGCCTGGAGTCTCGAGGGGACCGACTACACC. Amino acids: CAWSLEGTDYT. The full CDR3 reads CAWSLEGTDYTF. Together with reference TRBV31 and TRBJ1-2, the CDR3 gives the full variable domain: AQTIHQWPVAEIKAVGSPLSLGCTIKGKSSPNLYWYWQATGGTLQQLFYSITVGQVESVVQLNLSASRPKDDQFILSTEKLLLSHSGFYLCAWSLEGTDYTFGSGTRLLVI.

The count of this clone is one. All gene names here are mouse names. CDR3 bases read: TGCACCTGCAGTGCAACCGTCCCGGGACGGAACACAGAAGTCTTC. Translation gives CTCSATVPGRNTEVF. The CDR3 in full is CTCSATVPGRNTEVFF. The chain is built from TRBV1 and TRBJ1-1; maybe TRBD1 (5 bases). The read gets to within 1 residue of the CDR3 end, and the germline J gene fills in the rest. Trimming cost V 2 bases and J 1 base, with 14 bases left between them. The germline gives CDR1 NSQYPW, CDR2 LRSPGD (reference sequence). CDR3 length: 16 residues.

Remarks on this clone: The gene symbols are mouse symbols. The sequence runs out 1 residue before the end of the CDR3; the remainder is reconstructed from the germline J gene. The V call is TRBV1, the J call TRBJ2-5, with 11 nucleotides matching TRBD2. Trimming cost V 4 bases and J 6 bases; bases outside gene matches: 3. Germline CDR1 and CDR2: NSQYPW and LRSPGD (reference sequence). This CDR3 has 14 amino acids. CDR3 bases read: TGCACCTGCAGTGACTGGGGGGGCGTGGACACCCAGTAC. This encodes CTCSDWGGVDTQY. The CDR3, in full, reads CTCSDWGGVDTQYF.

This clone was counted only a few times. Genes and germline come from the mouse. The missing CDR3 end, 1 residue past where the read stops, is filled in from the germline J gene. The chain couples TRBV3 to TRBJ2-5; 9 positions agree with TRBD1. The germline V gene encodes CDR1 SNHLY and CDR2 FYNGKV (reference sequence). The trim removed 5 bases at V and 2 bases at J, leaving 2 bases unmatched. The CDR3 has 14 residues. CDR3 loop: CASSPGQGQDTQYF. Incomplete CDR3 DNA: TGTGCCAGCAGCCCGGGACAGGGCCAAGACACCCAGTAC.

Regarding this clone: Mouse gene names apply. The CDR3 end lies 1 residue beyond the end of the read and is filled in from the germline J gene. The J gene is TRBJ2-7, the V gene TRBV16; a possible D gene is TRBD1 (6 bases). The CDR3 has 12 residues. Trimming removed 8 bases from V and 0 bases from J, with 8 bases in between. CDR1 and CDR2 from the germline V gene are SGHSA and FRNQAP. The CDR3: CASGDNSYEQYF. The DNA read from the CDR3 is TGTGCAAGCGGGGACAACTCCTATGAACAGTAC.

In regard to this clone: Mouse germline and gene names are used. From the germline J gene comes the end of the CDR3, since the read stops 1 residue before it. J is TRBJ1-1 and V is TRBV19; tentative D call: TRBD1 (6 bases). With 2 bases removed from V and 7 bases from J, the gap between germline ends came to 9 bases. The germline V gene encodes CDR1 FNHDT and CDR2 SITEND (reference sequence). CDR3 length equals 12 residues. The part of the CDR3 DNA that was read is TGTGCCAGCAGTATGGGGACAAAAGAAGTCTTC. The encoded protein is CASSMGTKEVF. The whole CDR3 protein reads CASSMGTKEVFF.

Concerning this clone itself: Gene names denote mouse genes. The read halts 1 residue ahead of the CDR3 end, with the missing end drawn from the germline J gene. The V gene is TRBV19, the J gene TRBJ2-7; D uncertain. V lost 2 bases, J lost 4 bases, and 7 bases lay in between. The CDR3 length is 12 residues. In germline, CDR1 is FNHDT, CDR2 SITEND (reference sequence). The CDR3: CASSIFGYEQYF. The DNA read from the CDR3 is TGTGCCAGCAGTATTTTTGGATATGAACAGTAC.

Worth noting for this clone: Genes and germline are mouse. Read sequence stops 1 residue before the CDR3 end, and the germline J gene provides the missing end. The chain carries TRBV2 and TRBJ2-1; possibly TRBD1 for D (5 bases). The V and J ends lost 0 bases and 0 bases respectively, with 12 bases between them. The germline CDR1 and CDR2 sequences are LGHNA and YSYQKL. The length of the CDR3 is 17 residues. The CDR3 reads CASSQDPAGSNYAEQFF. Partial CDR3 DNA: TGTGCCAGCAGCCAAGATCCGGCAGGGAGTAACTATGCTGAGCAGTTC.

As to this clone: Gene and germline names: mouse. The read terminates 1 residue before the CDR3 end, so the remaining end is supplied by the germline J gene. The chain joins TRBV13-2 to TRBJ2-1, with TRBD2 identical over 7 bases. Germline CDR1 and CDR2: NNHNN and SYGAGS (reference sequence). The trim removed 0 bases at V and 0 bases at J, leaving 3 bases unmatched. The CDR3 has 16 amino acids. CDR3 DNA (partial): TGTGCCAGCGGTGATGCCACTGGGGTTAACTATGCTGAGCAGTTC. It encodes CASGDATGVNYAEQF. The entire CDR3 sequence reads CASGDATGVNYAEQFF.

On this clone itself: The germline and genes are mouse ones. The read is 1 residue too short to cover the CDR3 end, so that end is filled in from the germline J gene. This chain connects TRBV31 to TRBJ2-4; 8 positions agree with TRBD2. Per the germline V gene, CDR1 is GKSSPN and CDR2 is SITVG. After removal of 4 bases from V and 10 bases from J, the junction contained 4 bases not matched to a gene. The CDR3 consists of 11 residues. The sequenced part of the CDR3 DNA is TGTGCCTGGAAAGACTGGGGCCCCTTGTAC. This gives the protein CAWKDWGPLY. The CDR3 as a whole reads CAWKDWGPLYF. Complete variable domain (other parts from reference TRBV31 and TRBJ2-4): AQTIHQWPVAEIKAVGSPLSLGCTIKGKSSPNLYWYWQATGGTLQQLFYSITVGQVESVVQLNLSASRPKDDQFILSTEKLLLSHSGFYLCAWKDWGPLYFGAGTRLSVL.

Worth noting for this clone: Any gene name here is a mouse gene name. The read falls 1 residue short of the CDR3 end, and the missing part is taken from the germline J gene. The chain links TRBV13-2 to TRBJ2-7; 9 nucleotides align to TRBD2. The CDR3 runs to 14 residues. Per the germline V gene, CDR1 is NNHNN and CDR2 is SYGAGS (reference sequence). With 0 bases clipped from V and 4 bases from J, the junction kept 2 bases outside the gene matches. The CDR3 loop reads CASGDVGGRYEQYF. CDR3 DNA (partial): TGTGCCAGCGGTGATGTGGGGGGGCGGTATGAACAGTAC.